These T cell receptor beta chains were read from a single sample in a study of cytomegalovirus exposure and HLA in healthy donors. Assay: immunoSEQ multiplex PCR; the TCRdb copy retains only in-frame clones and omits some. The sample lists 90,000 to 150,000 clones, approximately 80% occurring once. Specimen: PBMCs. The receptor set was obtained from a middle-aged man in good health and CMV-seronegative. Each CDR3 is given with its conserved first and last residue. The D gene is left open where the match is weak. For some rows the clone size is stated as once, few or many, or as a class when expanded; others skip it.

cdr3_aa	cdr3_nt	cdr3_length	clone_size	v_call	j_call	d_call
CASTIFSTGTETQYF	TGTGCCAGCACCATCTTCTCGACAGGGACTGAGACCCAGTACTTC	15	few	TRBV6-1	TRBJ2-5	.
CASSPTENYGYTF	TGTGCCAGCAGCCCGACAGAAAACTATGGCTACACCTTC	13	.	TRBV6-6	TRBJ1-2	.
CASSFRTGGSYNEQFF	TGTGCCAGCAGTTTCCGGACAGGGGGCAGCTACAATGAGCAGTTCTTC	16	.	TRBV27	TRBJ2-1	TRBD1
CASSLATGGNYEQYF	TGTGCCAGCAGCTTGGCCACAGGGGGTAATTACGAGCAGTACTTC	15	.	TRBV5-5	TRBJ2-7	TRBD1
CASSQDFGLALNEQFF	TGCGCCAGCAGCCAAGATTTCGGACTAGCGCTGAATGAGCAGTTCTTC	16	.	TRBV4-1	TRBJ2-1	TRBD2
CASSQDFPGEGVEQYF	TGCGCCAGCAGCCAAGATTTCCCAGGGGAGGGAGTCGAGCAGTACTTC	16	.	TRBV4-3	TRBJ2-7	.
CASSFPTGVAYGYTF	TGTGCCAGCAGCTTCCCGACAGGGGTTGCCTATGGCTACACCTTC	15	.	TRBV5-8	TRBJ1-2	TRBD1
CASSSDRSGRRDEQFF	TGTGCCAGCAGCTCCGATCGTAGCGGACGCAGGGATGAGCAGTTCTTC	16	.	TRBV7-2	TRBJ2-1	.
CSVDRGDTQYF	TGCAGCGTTGATAGGGGGGATACGCAGTATTTT	11	.	TRBV29-1	TRBJ2-3	.
CASSQDAAGTTDTQYF	TGCGCCAGCAGCCAAGATGCGGCTGGAACCACAGATACGCAGTATTTT	16	.	TRBV4-3	TRBJ2-3	.
CASSGILVGTGELFF	TGTGCCAGCAGTGGCATTCTAGTCGGCACCGGGGAGCTGTTTTTT	15	.	TRBV2	TRBJ2-2	.
CASSLRGADTQYF	TGTGCCAGCAGCTTGCGGGGGGCAGATACGCAGTATTTT	13	.	TRBV5-8	TRBJ2-3	TRBD2
CAWSSSGRGYEQYF	TGTGCCTGGAGTAGTTCTGGGAGGGGCTACGAGCAGTACTTC	14	.	TRBV30	TRBJ2-7	TRBD2
CASSPPGAETQYF	TGTGCCAGCAGCCCCCCGGGTGCAGAGACCCAGTACTTC	13	.	TRBV7-3	TRBJ2-5	.
CASSHERRPGSQPYEQYF	TGTGCCAGCAGCCACGAACGCCGGCCGGGATCACAACCCTACGAGCAGTACTTC	18	.	TRBV11-2	TRBJ2-7	.
CASSPSSLETQYF	TGTGCCAGCTCACCATCTAGCCTGGAGACCCAGTACTTC	13	.	TRBV18	TRBJ2-5	.
CASSNTFAGQGSRGQYF	TGTGCCAGTAGTAACACCTTCGCCGGACAGGGGTCCCGGGGGCAGTACTTC	17	.	TRBV19	TRBJ2-7	TRBD1
CASSYAGLKYF	TGTGCCAGCAGTTACGCCGGACTAAAGTACTTC	11	.	TRBV6-5	TRBJ2-7	.
CATKLRGAGQPQHF	TGTGCCACAAAGCTCCGGGGGGCAGGGCAGCCCCAGCATTTT	14	.	TRBV28	TRBJ1-5	.
CASSYTGQETQYF	TGTGCCAGCAGTTACACAGGGCAAGAGACCCAGTACTTC	13	.	TRBV6-5	TRBJ2-5	.
CASSPTGGYEQYF	TGTGCCAGCAGCCCCACAGGGGGCTACGAGCAGTACTTC	13	.	TRBV5-6	TRBJ2-7	TRBD1
CAWSVLGTGVQPQHF	TGTGCCTGGAGTGTACTAGGGACAGGGGTCCAGCCCCAGCATTTT	15	.	TRBV30	TRBJ1-5	TRBD1
CASSSSWGPTEKLFF	TGTGCCAGCAGCTCCTCGTGGGGCCCTACTGAAAAACTGTTTTTT	15	.	TRBV28	TRBJ1-4	.
CASSQDDRGQDEQFF	TGCGCCAGCAGCCAAGACGACAGGGGACAAGATGAGCAGTTCTTC	15	.	TRBV4-3	TRBJ2-1	TRBD1
CSVEGGREKLFF	TGCAGCGTTGAAGGGGGCAGAGAAAAACTGTTTTTT	12	few	TRBV29-1	TRBJ1-4	.
CASRKIQGSNYGYTF	TGTGCCAGCAGGAAGATCCAGGGTTCTAACTATGGCTACACCTTC	15	.	TRBV27	TRBJ1-2	.
CASSSPSGGGTGELFF	TGTGCCAGCAGTTCTCCCAGCGGGGGCGGCACCGGGGAGCTGTTTTTT	16	few	TRBV28	TRBJ2-2	TRBD2
CASSQVRSGGASDTQYF	TGTGCCAGCAGCCAAGTCCGTAGCGGGGGGGCGTCAGATACGCAGTATTTT	17	once	TRBV4-2	TRBJ2-3	TRBD2
CASSILLSGTHADTQYF	TGTGCCAGTAGTATCCTCTTGAGCGGGACTCACGCAGATACGCAGTATTTT	17	.	TRBV19	TRBJ2-3	TRBD2
CASSLAGLLSYGYTF	TGTGCCAGCAGCTTAGCGGGACTGCTAAGCTATGGCTACACCTTC	15	.	TRBV7-9	TRBJ1-2	.
CASSRQGAIWTEAFF	TGTGCCAGCAGCAGACAGGGGGCTATTTGGACTGAAGCTTTCTTT	15	.	TRBV28	TRBJ1-1	TRBD1
CASRSRTEAFF	TGTGCCAGCAGGAGCCGGACTGAAGCTTTCTTT	11	once	TRBV7-2	TRBJ1-1	.